Shown below are 29 T cell receptor beta chains from a single sample sequenced in a study of cytomegalovirus exposure and HLA in healthy donors. The protocol was immunoSEQ multiplex PCR, while the TCRdb copy is restricted to in-frame clones and leaves out a portion. This table has roughly 280,000 clones, approximately 86% appearing once. The material sequenced was PBMCs. These receptors were collected from a woman between 18 and 30 years old in good health and CMV-seronegative.

The chain has TRBV4-1 and TRBJ2-7; 9 bases are shared with TRBD2. Germline V CDR1 and CDR2: MGHRA, YSYEKL. The CDR3 totals 13 residues. J lost 4 bases, V lost 4 bases, and 2 bases had no gene match. The CDR3 nucleotides read TGCGCCAGCAGCCTAACTAGCGGGTACGAGCAGTACTTC. Translated: CASSLTSGYEQYF.

This rearrangement joins TRBV10-1 to TRBJ2-1; 9 bases align to TRBD2. The CDR3 is made up of 15 amino acids. The germline gives CDR1 WNHNN, CDR2 SYGVQD (reference sequence). J lost 7 bases, V lost 2 bases, and 6 bases had no gene match. CDR3 coding DNA: TGCGCCAGCAGTGAGAGCGAAGCGGGAGGAAATGAGCAGTTCTTC. As protein: CASSESEAGGNEQFF.

The J gene is TRBJ2-7, the V gene TRBV6-5, with 11 nucleotides matching TRBD1. CDR1 MNHEY and CDR2 SVGAGI come from the germline V gene. V dropped 0 bases and J dropped 5; count of bases not matched to a gene: 3. This CDR3 spans 15 amino acids. The CDR3 DNA is TGTGCCAGCAGTTACTCCGGACAGGGGGCCGACGAGCAGTACTTC. This codes for CASSYSGQGADEQYF.

V usage is TRBV6-5 and J usage is TRBJ1-6, with D possibly TRBD1 on 6 matching bases. Between the trimmed V and J ends, which lost 2 bases and 8 bases, there was a span of 13 bases. The germline gives CDR1 MNHEY, CDR2 SVGAGI. CDR3 length: 15 residues. The CDR3 nucleotides read TGTGCCAGCAGTTACCCGCAGGGGAGTGATTCACCCCTCCACTTT. Its translation: CASSYPQGSDSPLHF.

V is TRBV30 and J is TRBJ1-3; perhaps TRBD1 as D (5 bases). V was pared by 5 bases and J by 0 bases, with 11 bases between. CDR3 length: 14 residues. Germline lookup yields CDR1 GTSNPN and CDR2 SVGIG (reference sequence). CDR3 in DNA: TGTGCCTGGGATCCGACAGACTCTGGAAACACCATATATTTT. As protein: CAWDPTDSGNTIYF.

The V and J genes are TRBV5-1 and TRBJ1-4; 7 bases match TRBD1. This CDR3 has 14 amino acids. Trimming at V came to 5 bases and at J to 2 bases, leaving 3 bases not matched to a gene. CDR1 is SGHRS, CDR2 YFSETQ, per germline. The CDR3 sequence is CASRSTGTNEKLFF. DNA for the CDR3: TGCGCCAGCAGATCGACAGGGACTAATGAAAAACTGTTTTTT.

The rearrangement joins TRBV7-3 to TRBJ2-2; D might be TRBD2 (5 bases). The CDR3 spans 13 residues. CDR1 and CDR2 (germline): SGHTA, FQGTGA. V lost 6 bases, J lost 6 bases, and 11 bases lay in between. This CDR3 reads CASRSWRAGELFF. DNA of the CDR3: TGTGCCAGCAGGTCCTGGCGGGCCGGGGAGCTGTTTTTT.

A single count supports this clone. The V call is TRBV27, the J call TRBJ2-7, with TRBD2 identical over 14 bases. CDR1 and CDR2 (germline): MNHEY, SMNVEV (reference sequence). The ends lost 7 bases at V and 3 bases at J; junction bases unmatched: 5. The CDR3 spans 15 residues. The CDR3 is CASTTTSGRGYEQYF. The CDR3 DNA reads TGTGCCAGCACCACGACTAGCGGGAGGGGCTACGAGCAGTACTTC.

The chain recombines TRBV25-1 with TRBJ2-2; 8 bases fit TRBD1. CDR1 MGHDK and CDR2 SYGVNS come from the germline V gene. The CDR3 length is 14 residues. After removal of 4 bases from V and 6 bases from J, the junction contained 4 bases not matched to a gene. CDR3 in DNA: TGTGCCAGCAGTGTTACAGGGGGTGCCGGGGAGCTGTTTTTT. This codes for CASSVTGGAGELFF.

The genes are TRBV27 and TRBJ2-5, with TRBD1 as a possible D gene (7 bases). Germline V gives CDR1 MNHEY, CDR2 SMNVEV (reference sequence). The V end lost 0 bases, the J end lost 4 bases, and 15 bases lay between the germline ends. This CDR3 spans 16 amino acids. The CDR3 DNA reads as TGTGCCAGCAGTTTATCGACAGGGAGGTGGCGAGAGACCCAGTACTTC. Its protein product is CASSLSTGRWRETQYF.

This chain joins TRBV4-3 and TRBJ2-1; unclear D gene. The V gene's germline CDR1 is LGHNA and CDR2 YSLEER. The CDR3 extends over 15 amino acids. V was cut by 0 bases and J by 2 bases, with 8 bases left in between. CDR3 amino acids: CASSQDPGAYNEQFF. For the CDR3, the DNA is TGCGCCAGCAGCCAAGACCCCGGAGCCTACAATGAGCAGTTCTTC.

CDR3 sequence: CASSVDRGQETQYF. The DNA for the CDR3 is TGTGCCAGCAGCGTGGACAGGGGGCAAGAGACCCAGTACTTC. V usage is TRBV9 and J usage is TRBJ2-5; 10 bases line up with TRBD1. The J segment lost 2 bases and the V segment lost 2 bases, leaving 0 bases of the junction unmatched. Germline V gene sequence: CDR1 SGDLS, CDR2 YYNGEE. The CDR3 totals 14 residues. The full variable domain, in which reference TRBV9 and TRBJ2-5 provide the parts outside the CDR3, is DSGVTQTPKHLITATGQRVTLRCSPRSGDLSVYWYQQSLDQGLQFLIQYYNGEERAKGNILERFSAQQFPDLHSELNLSSLELGDSALYFCASSVDRGQETQYFGPGTRLLVL.

The genes are TRBV29-1 and TRBJ2-1; D might be TRBD2 (6 bases). V lost 1 base to trimming and J lost 5 bases, with 12 bases between them. The germline gives CDR1 SQVTM, CDR2 ANQGSEA. CDR3 length equals 14 residues. The CDR3 DNA reads as TGCAGCGTTGAAGGTGGGGCGGGACACAATGAGCAGTTCTTC. It encodes CSVEGGAGHNEQFF.

The chain recombines TRBV11-3 with TRBJ2-7, with 8 bases fitting TRBD1. Germline trimming cut 3 bases from V and 1 base from J; bases unmatched to any gene: 2. In germline, CDR1 is SGHNT, CDR2 YENEEA. This CDR3 comprises 14 residues. CDR3 protein: CASSLGQASYEQYF. The CDR3 nucleotides read TGTGCCAGCAGCTTGGGACAGGCATCCTACGAGCAGTACTTC. The full variable domain, in which reference TRBV11-3 and TRBJ2-7 provide the parts outside the CDR3, is EAGVVQSPRYKIIEKKQPVAFWCNPISGHNTLYWYLQNLGQGPELLIRYENEEAVDDSQLPKDRFSAERLKGVDSTLKIQPAELGDSAVYLCASSLGQASYEQYFGPGTRLTVT.

This clone was counted ten times or more. The rearrangement links TRBV4-3 to TRBJ1-3; tentatively, D is TRBD1 (6 bases). This CDR3 region has 15 residues. Germline V gene sequence: CDR1 LGHNA, CDR2 YSLEER. The V and J ends lost 2 bases and 1 base respectively, with 9 bases between them. The CDR3 spells CASSQYQGSGNTIYF. As DNA, the CDR3 is TGCGCCAGCAGCCAATACCAGGGGTCTGGAAACACCATATATTTT.

Here the CDR3 reads CASSSGGATGELFF. As DNA, the CDR3 is TGTGCCAGCAGTTCAGGGGGCGCCACCGGGGAGCTGTTTTTT. The chain combines TRBV11-3 with TRBJ2-2, with 8 nucleotides matching TRBD1. The junction had 4 bases not matched to a gene; V was cut back by 6 bases and J by 4 bases. The CDR3 has 14 residues. Germline CDR1 is SGHNT and CDR2 is YENEEA.

The V gene is TRBV18, the J gene TRBJ2-7; maybe TRBD1 (6 bases). This CDR3 is 14 amino acids long. Trimming removed 1 base from V and 4 bases from J, with 11 bases in between. The V gene's germline CDR1 is KGHSH and CDR2 LQKENI. CDR3 protein: CASSPQGQDYEQYF. CDR3 DNA: TGTGCCAGCTCACCACAGGGACAAGATTACGAGCAGTACTTC.

V gene TRBV15 combines with J gene TRBJ1-2; 10 bases are shared with TRBD1. The junction had 9 bases not matched to a gene; V was cut back by 3 bases and J by 8 bases. CDR1 is LNHNV, CDR2 YYDKDF, per germline (reference sequence). This CDR3 has 15 residues. The CDR3 DNA reads TGTGCCACCAGCAGGGACAGGGGGTTGGGTCGCGGCTACACCTTC. Translated, it gives CATSRDRGLGRGYTF.

V is TRBV6-5 and J is TRBJ2-3; D is possibly TRBD2 (6 bases). CDR1 and CDR2 (germline): MNHEY, SVGAGI. This CDR3 has 15 amino acids. V lost 8 bases and J 2 bases, leaving 17 bases between the germline ends. The chain's CDR3 is CASGRSGLNTDTQYF. CDR3 nucleotide sequence: TGTGCCAGCGGGAGGTCAGGGCTTAACACAGATACGCAGTATTTT.

As DNA, the CDR3 is TGTGCCAGCAGCTTCCCCGGGGAGACCCAGTACTTC. As protein: CASSFPGETQYF. The rearrangement joins TRBV7-8 to TRBJ2-5, with D uncertain. In germline, CDR1 is SGHVS, CDR2 FQNEAQ. The CDR3 is 12 residues long. V was pared by 3 bases and J by 5 bases, with 7 bases between.

V and J are TRBV6-4 and TRBJ2-7, with 7 bases fitting TRBD2. Looked up from germline, CDR1 is MRHNA and CDR2 is SNTAGT. V was clipped by 5 bases and J by 9 bases; unmatched bases: 10. The CDR3 spans 13 residues. The CDR3 sequence: CASSPGASGRQYF. CDR3 nucleotides: TGTGCCAGCAGTCCCGGGGCTAGCGGTCGGCAGTACTTC.

The chain couples TRBV6-5 to TRBJ1-5; perhaps TRBD1 as D (6 bases). The CDR3 has 16 amino acids. The V end lost 0 bases, the J end lost 5 bases, and 14 bases lay between the germline ends. Germline CDR1 reads MNHEY; CDR2 reads SVGAGI. The chain's CDR3 is CASSYSAGEKHQPQHF. The CDR3 nucleotides are TGTGCCAGCAGTTACTCGGCAGGGGAAAAACATCAGCCCCAGCATTTT.

This chain joins TRBV29-1 and TRBJ2-3; the match to TRBD1 covers 8 bases. The junction had 8 bases not matched to a gene; V was cut back by 6 bases and J by 6 bases. This CDR3 is 13 amino acids long. CDR1 is SQVTM, CDR2 ANQGSEA, per germline. CDR3 DNA sequence: TGCAGCGTACGCAGGGGGCGCGCGGATACGCAGTATTTT. Its translation is CSVRRGRADTQYF.

The CDR3 DNA is TGCGCCAGCAAGAGCACCGAAACCAATTACTACGAGCAGTACTTC. It specifies CASKSTETNYYEQYF. This chain connects TRBV10-2 to TRBJ2-7; the D is unclear. Trimming left V 7 bases short and J 3 bases short, with 19 bases between. The CDR3 length is 15 residues. The germline gives CDR1 WSHSY, CDR2 SAAADI.

The table lists this clone with a count of one. J is TRBJ2-2 and V is TRBV9; 9 nucleotides align to TRBD2. The CDR3 length is 17 residues. The germline gives CDR1 SGDLS, CDR2 YYNGEE. J was trimmed by 4 bases and V by 0 bases; bases with no gene match: 7. CDR3 amino acids: CASSVEGLARATGELFF. For the CDR3, the DNA is TGTGCCAGCAGCGTAGAGGGACTAGCTCGTGCCACCGGGGAGCTGTTTTTT.

The chain links TRBV2 to TRBJ1-2; 7 nucleotides align to TRBD1. There are 15 residues in the CDR3. V trimming: 6 bases; J trimming: 5 bases; junction bases outside the gene matches: 12. Germline V gene lookup returns CDR1 SNHLY and CDR2 FYNNEI. CDR3 sequence: CASRLEGAPHYGYTF. CDR3 DNA sequence: TGTGCCAGCAGGTTGGAGGGGGCGCCCCATTATGGCTACACCTTC.

This chain links TRBV5-4 with TRBJ1-2; tentative D call: TRBD1 (6 bases). V lost 0 bases to trimming and J lost 6 bases, with 12 bases between them. The CDR3 length is 14 residues. CDR1 is SGHNT and CDR2 is YYREEE in the germline V gene (reference sequence). The CDR3 sequence is CASSLELGADGYTF. The CDR3 DNA sequence: TGTGCCAGCAGCTTGGAGCTGGGGGCAGATGGCTACACCTTC.

The rearrangement links TRBV9 to TRBJ2-1, with TRBD2 identical over 10 bases. The V segment lost 0 bases and the J segment 6 bases; nucleotides outside the gene matches: 3. This CDR3 is 15 amino acids long. CDR1 and CDR2 from the germline V gene are SGDLS and YYNGEE. The CDR3 DNA is TGTGCCAGCAGCGTAGTGGGGACTAGCGTCAATGAGCAGTTCTTC. Residues: CASSVVGTSVNEQFF.

The gene calls are TRBV6-1 and TRBJ2-1; 11 nucleotides agree with TRBD2. The CDR3 loop spans 15 amino acids. From germline, CDR1 is MNHNS and CDR2 SASEGT. J lost 5 bases, V lost 4 bases, and 4 bases had no gene match. CDR3 bases: TGTGCCAGCAGTGCCGGGACTAGCGGAGACAATGAGCAGTTCTTC. It yields the protein CASSAGTSGDNEQFF.